Listed below are T cell receptor beta chains from one sample, sequenced in a study of T cells after yellow fever vaccination. Via MiXCR, TCRdb re-called the 5' RACE reads, giving one row per CDR3 protein. The table records around 67,000 distinct CDR3 sequences, more than 5.5% of them present only once. The sequencing here drew on CD8+ T cells sorted from PBMCs, taken around 5 days after the first yellow fever vaccination. These receptors all come from a young man who received the YFV17D yellow fever vaccine. Each CDR3 is given with its conserved first and last residue. The order of the fields is V gene, J gene, clone size, D gene, CDR3 protein, CDR3 DNA. A D gene is named only where the DNA matches it firmly. Size values are once, few and many counts, or a class for expanded clones, and some rows have none.

V gene: TRBV6-2/TRBV6-3; J gene: TRBJ2-3; clone size: many; D gene: -; CDR3 protein: CASRENTDTQYF; CDR3 DNA: TGTGCCAGCAGGGAAAACACAGATACGCAGTATTTT
V gene: TRBV30; J gene: TRBJ2-1; clone size: -; D gene: -; CDR3 protein: CAWEAPELIF; CDR3 DNA: TGTGCCTGGGAGGCCCCAGAGTTGATCTTC
V gene: TRBV12-3/TRBV12-4; J gene: TRBJ2-1; clone size: many; D gene: TRBD2; CDR3 protein: CASSLSAGGLYNEQFF; CDR3 DNA: TGTGCCAGCAGTTTATCGGCGGGGGGGCTTTACAATGAGCAGTTCTTC
V gene: TRBV7-9; J gene: TRBJ2-4; clone size: many; D gene: -; CDR3 protein: CASSLIREGSKNIQYF; CDR3 DNA: TGTGCCAGCAGCTTAATCAGGGAAGGTTCCAAAAACATTCAGTACTTC
V gene: TRBV7-9; J gene: TRBJ1-5; clone size: medium-sized; D gene: -; CDR3 protein: CASSSYEGGYSNQPQHF; CDR3 DNA: TGTGCCAGCAGCAGTTACGAAGGGGGATATAGCAATCAGCCCCAGCATTTT
V gene: TRBV12-3/TRBV12-4; J gene: TRBJ2-3; clone size: many; D gene: TRBD1; CDR3 protein: CASSLATGVGAQYF; CDR3 DNA: TGTGCCAGCAGTTTAGCTACAGGGGTTGGGGCCCAGTATTTT
V gene: TRBV7-9; J gene: TRBJ1-6; clone size: few; D gene: TRBD1; CDR3 protein: CASSSGQGDSPLHF; CDR3 DNA: TGTGCCAGCAGTTCCGGACAGGGGGACTCACCCCTCCACTTT
V gene: TRBV4-3; J gene: TRBJ1-3; clone size: many; D gene: -; CDR3 protein: CASSPGPTAGNTIYF; CDR3 DNA: TGCGCCAGCAGCCCTGGACCTACTGCTGGAAACACCATATATTTT
V gene: TRBV29-1; J gene: TRBJ1-2; clone size: few; D gene: TRBD1; CDR3 protein: CSARQGADGYTF; CDR3 DNA: TGCAGCGCCCGGCAGGGGGCGGATGGCTACACCTTC
V gene: TRBV19; J gene: TRBJ2-2; clone size: -; D gene: -; CDR3 protein: CAGGLPNTGELFF; CDR3 DNA: TGTGCAGGTGGGCTCCCGAACACCGGGGAGCTGTTTTTT